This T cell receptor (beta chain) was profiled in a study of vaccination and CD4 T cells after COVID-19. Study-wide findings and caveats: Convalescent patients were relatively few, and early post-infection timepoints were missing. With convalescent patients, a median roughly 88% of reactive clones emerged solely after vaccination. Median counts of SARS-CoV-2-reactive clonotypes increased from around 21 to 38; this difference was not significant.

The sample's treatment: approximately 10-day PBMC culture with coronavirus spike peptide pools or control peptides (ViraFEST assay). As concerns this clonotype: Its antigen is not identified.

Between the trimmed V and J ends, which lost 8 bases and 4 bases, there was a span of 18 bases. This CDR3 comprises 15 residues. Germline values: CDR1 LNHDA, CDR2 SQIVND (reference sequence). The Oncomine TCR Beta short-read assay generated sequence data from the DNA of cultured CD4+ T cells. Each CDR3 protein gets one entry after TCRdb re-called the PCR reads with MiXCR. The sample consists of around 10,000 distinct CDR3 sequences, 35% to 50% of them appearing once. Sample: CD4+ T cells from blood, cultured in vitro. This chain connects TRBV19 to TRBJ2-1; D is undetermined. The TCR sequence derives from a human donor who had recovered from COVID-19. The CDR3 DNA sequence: TGTGCCAGTGCTTTAGGGCACCCTCCTTACAATGAGCAGTTCTTC. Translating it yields CASALGHPPYNEQFF.